This T cell receptor beta chain was retrieved from a study of cytomegalovirus exposure and HLA in healthy donors. Findings and caveats of the study: A few V segments could not be told apart, such as TRBV6-2 and TRBV6-3, and were left out. Later analysis suggested links between common viral pathogens and several top significant clusters.

This clone came up once. What it recognizes is unknown. CDR1 is MNHEY, CDR2 SVGAGI, per germline. The CDR3 length is 13 residues. V lost 4 bases to trimming and J lost 4 bases, with 8 bases between them. The PCR ran on 60 Vbeta and 13 Jbeta primers. TCRdb's table, derived via immunoSEQ multiplex PCR, lists solely in-frame clones and lacks some. The sample carries 80,000 or so clones, 72% recorded once. The chain recombines TRBV6-5 with TRBJ1-5; D not resolved. The clonotype was recovered from a woman aged 40 to 50 in good health and CMV-seropositive. Sequenced sample: PBMCs. CDR3 in DNA: TGTGCCAGCAGTTTGAGAGGAAATCAGCCCCAGCATTTT. Its protein product is CASSLRGNQPQHF.